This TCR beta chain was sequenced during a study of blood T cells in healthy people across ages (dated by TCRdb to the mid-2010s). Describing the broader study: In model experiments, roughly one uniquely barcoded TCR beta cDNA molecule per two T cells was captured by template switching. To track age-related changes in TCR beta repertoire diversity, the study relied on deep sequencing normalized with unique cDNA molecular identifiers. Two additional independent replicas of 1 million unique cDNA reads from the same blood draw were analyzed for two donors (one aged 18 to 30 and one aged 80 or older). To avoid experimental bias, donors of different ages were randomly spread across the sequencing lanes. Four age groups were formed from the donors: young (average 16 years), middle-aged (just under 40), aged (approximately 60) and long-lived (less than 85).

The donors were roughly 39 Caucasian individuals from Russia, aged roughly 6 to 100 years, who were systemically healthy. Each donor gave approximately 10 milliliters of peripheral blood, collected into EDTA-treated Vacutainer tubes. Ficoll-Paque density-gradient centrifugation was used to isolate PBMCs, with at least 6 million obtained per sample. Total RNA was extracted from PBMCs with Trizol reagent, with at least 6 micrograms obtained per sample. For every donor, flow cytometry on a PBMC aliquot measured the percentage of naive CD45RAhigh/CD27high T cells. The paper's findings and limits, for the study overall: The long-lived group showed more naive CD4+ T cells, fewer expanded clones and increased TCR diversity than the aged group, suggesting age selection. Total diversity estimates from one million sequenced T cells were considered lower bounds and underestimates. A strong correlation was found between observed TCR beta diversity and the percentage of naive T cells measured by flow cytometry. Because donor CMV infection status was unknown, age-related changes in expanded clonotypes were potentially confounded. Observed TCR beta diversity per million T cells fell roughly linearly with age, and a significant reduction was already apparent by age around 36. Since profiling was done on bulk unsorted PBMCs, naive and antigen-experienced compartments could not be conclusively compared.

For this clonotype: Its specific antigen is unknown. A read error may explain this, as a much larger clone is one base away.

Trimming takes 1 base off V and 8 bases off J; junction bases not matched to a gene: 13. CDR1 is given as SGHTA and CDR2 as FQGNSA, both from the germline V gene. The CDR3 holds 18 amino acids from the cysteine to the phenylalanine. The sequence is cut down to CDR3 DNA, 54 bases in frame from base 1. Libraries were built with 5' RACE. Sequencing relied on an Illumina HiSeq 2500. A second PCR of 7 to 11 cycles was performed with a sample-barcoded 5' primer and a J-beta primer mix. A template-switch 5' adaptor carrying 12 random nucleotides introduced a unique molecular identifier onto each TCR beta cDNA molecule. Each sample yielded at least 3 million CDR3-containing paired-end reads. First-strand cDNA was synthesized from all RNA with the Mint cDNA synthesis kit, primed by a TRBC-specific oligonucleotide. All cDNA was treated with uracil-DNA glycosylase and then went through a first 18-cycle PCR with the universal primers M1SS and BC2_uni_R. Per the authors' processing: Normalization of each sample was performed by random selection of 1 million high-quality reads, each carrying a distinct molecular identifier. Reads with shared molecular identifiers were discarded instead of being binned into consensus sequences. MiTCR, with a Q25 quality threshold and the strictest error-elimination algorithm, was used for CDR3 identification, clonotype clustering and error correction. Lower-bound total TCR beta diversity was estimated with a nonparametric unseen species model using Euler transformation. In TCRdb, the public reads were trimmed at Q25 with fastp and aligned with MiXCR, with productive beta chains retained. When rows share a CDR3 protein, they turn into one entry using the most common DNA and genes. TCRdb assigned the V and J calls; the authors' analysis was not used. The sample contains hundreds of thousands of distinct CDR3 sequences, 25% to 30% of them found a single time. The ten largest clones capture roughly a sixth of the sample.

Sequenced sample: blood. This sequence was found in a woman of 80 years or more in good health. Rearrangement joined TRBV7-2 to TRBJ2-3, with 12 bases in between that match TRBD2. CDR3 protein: CASSLVRASGGAAGTQYF. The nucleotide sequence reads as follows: TGTGCCAGCAGCTTAGTCCGGGCTAGCGGGGGGGCGGCAGGTACGCAGTATTTT.